This T cell receptor beta chain was identified in a study of T cells after yellow fever vaccination. Looked up from germline, CDR1 is SGHRS and CDR2 is YFSETQ. The CDR3 has 13 residues. The trim removed 4 bases at V and 4 bases at J, leaving 4 bases unmatched. The study's findings and limits: Peak timing came faster in the weaker secondary response, day 5 versus 15.

Remarks on this clonotype: Its antigen is not known.

TCR cDNA, made by 5'RACE template switching, carried an added universal primer site and UMIs. TCRdb passed the 5' RACE reads through MiXCR, listing each CDR3 protein once. The table includes a few hundred thousand distinct CDR3 sequences, 10% to 15% detected once. The rearrangement uses TRBV5-1 and TRBJ1-2; 7 positions match TRBD1. The TCR originated in a man younger than 45 who received the YFV17D yellow fever vaccine. Here the sequenced sample was CD4+ T cells sorted from PBMCs, taken 45 days after the yellow fever booster vaccination. CDR3 in DNA: TGCGCCAGCAGCACGGGACAGCCCTATGGCTACACCTTC. Protein sequence: CASSTGQPYGYTF.